The entry that follows covers one T cell receptor beta chain sequence. Its target is not known. Relative to the germline gene, one junction end is altered; a read error may explain this. TCRdb called the 5' RACE reads again in MiXCR, with one record for every CDR3 protein. This table has roughly 580,000 distinct CDR3 sequences, about 20% appearing once. Germline CDR1 reads LNHDA; CDR2 reads SQIVND (reference sequence). The CDR3 runs to 12 residues. This record belongs to a study of T-cell memory formation after mild COVID-19. Study results and limitations: Day 15 to 85 contractors were CD4/CD8 balanced; later expanders leaned CD4+.

The sequencing input was PBMCs or a T cell subset sorted from them (not recorded which). The chain carries TRBV19 and TRBJ2-7, with TRBD2 identical over 9 bases. The sequence derives from an adult woman who had mild COVID-19 (a few samples of this study predate the infection). Cell type and time point are not known. The CDR3 loop is CAGGTSSHEQYF. The CDR3 coding sequence is TGTGCCGGGGGGACTAGCTCCCACGAGCAGTACTTC.